This entry lists 25 T cell receptor beta chains sequenced from one sample in a study of PD-1 blockade in classical Hodgkin lymphoma (TCRdb year 2020). The time point label, read with the paper, signifies: cycle 4 day 1 (C4D1), after five to seven weeks of nivolumab. All trial patients had relapsed after autologous stem cell transplantation, with cohorts A, B and C differing in prior brentuximab vedotin exposure. Library preparation employed the immunoSEQ multiplex PCR assay. Drawn from immuneACCESS, this table holds only the in-frame rearrangements with V and J called that TCRdb kept. Clones are partly lost; checked studies trace under half to an unresolved V gene and leave the rest unexplained. For this sample the table gives 20,000 to 25,000 clones, of which over 65% were detected only once. The ten largest clonotypes hold 15% to 20% of the sample. Sequences were derived from peripheral blood mononuclear cells (PBMCs), sampled before the fourth cycle of nivolumab. Receptors were obtained from a human donor with classical Hodgkin lymphoma.

The chain joins TRBV10-3 to TRBJ2-5; D may be TRBD1 or TRBD2 (5 bases each). The V end was cut by 4 bases, the J end by 5 bases, with 14 bases between. The CDR3 totals 14 residues. The germline V gene has CDR1 ENHRY and CDR2 SYGVKD. CDR3 region: CAISAGTASETQYF. The DNA for the CDR3 is TGTGCCATCAGTGCGGGGACCGCCTCGGAGACCCAGTACTTC.

CDR3 amino acids: CASSLAAGSDTQYF. Here the CDR3 DNA reads TGTGCCAGCAGCTTGGCGGCGGGGTCAGATACGCAGTATTTT. The rearrangement joins TRBV7-2 to TRBJ2-3, with D tentatively TRBD2 (6 bases). The CDR3 spans 14 residues. Germline assignment: CDR1 SGHTA and CDR2 FQGNSA. With 3 bases removed from V and 4 bases from J, the gap between germline ends came to 11 bases. The whole variable domain, filled in from reference TRBV7-2 and TRBJ2-3, reads GAGVSQSPSNKVTEKGKDVELRCDPISGHTALYWYRQSLGQGLEFLIYFQGNSAPDKSGLPSDRFSAERTGGSVSTLTIQRTQQEDSAVYLCASSLAAGSDTQYFGPGTRLTVL.

The chain employs TRBV6-5 and TRBJ2-6; the D is unclear. Germline assignment: CDR1 MNHEY and CDR2 SVGAGI. The CDR3 is made up of 15 amino acids. Deletions cut 5 bases from V and 1 base from J, with 9 bases between. The CDR3 here is CASSRQRSGANVLTF. The CDR3 DNA follows: TGTGCCAGCAGTCGGCAGAGATCTGGGGCCAACGTCCTGACTTTC.

This clone was seen only a few times. The chain carries TRBV15 and TRBJ2-3; D assignment may be TRBD1 or TRBD2 (6 bases each). V was clipped by 4 bases and J by 1 base, with 12 bases between them. The V gene's germline CDR1 is LNHNV and CDR2 YYDKDF (reference sequence). The CDR3 covers 15 residues. CDR3 nucleotide sequence: TGTGCCACCAGCATCAGGGGAGGTGGCACAGATACGCAGTATTTT. Translation: CATSIRGGGTDTQYF. Full variable domain (rest looked up from reference TRBV15 and TRBJ2-3): DAMVIQNPRYQVTQFGKPVTLSCSQTLNHNVMYWYQQKSSQAPKLLFHYYDKDFNNEADTPDNFQSRRPNTSFCFLDIRSPGLGDTAMYLCATSIRGGGTDTQYFGPGTRLTVL.

V and J are TRBV6-1 and TRBJ2-3; no clear D. This CDR3 has 14 residues. Germline-derived CDR1 and CDR2 are MNHNS and SASEGT. Trimming took 4 bases from V and 1 from J, leaving 9 bases between them. The CDR3 DNA reads as TGTGCCAGCAGTGGTATCCGAGGCACAGATACGCAGTATTTT. Amino acids: CASSGIRGTDTQYF.

This sequence joins TRBV5-1 and TRBJ2-3; D perhaps matches TRBD1 (6 bases). Trimming left V 0 bases short and J 0 bases short, with 14 bases between. The length of the CDR3 is 17 residues. The germline gives CDR1 SGHRS, CDR2 YFSETQ. CDR3 nucleotide sequence: TGCGCCAGCAGCTTGGCCACCAGGACAGCTAGCACAGATACGCAGTATTTT. Protein: CASSLATRTASTDTQYF. Full variable domain (remainder filled in from reference TRBV5-1 and TRBJ2-3): KAGVTQTPRYLIKTRGQQVTLSCSPISGHRSVSWYQQTPGQGLQFLFEYFSETQRNKGNFPGRFSGRQFSNSRSEMNVSTLELGDSALYLCASSLATRTASTDTQYFGPGTRLTVL.

The V and J genes are TRBV5-1 and TRBJ1-3; 12 bases map to TRBD1. V trimming: 4 bases; J trimming: 7 bases; junction bases outside the gene matches: 3. This CDR3 has 14 amino acids. Germline values: CDR1 SGHRS, CDR2 YFSETQ. DNA for the CDR3: TGCGCCAGCAGCACGGGACAGGGGGCGAACACCATATATTTT. Protein: CASSTGQGANTIYF.

The rearrangement uses TRBV19 and TRBJ2-5, with 8 positions matching TRBD2. The DNA end lines up better with TRBJ2-7; the J call may be wrong. CDR3 length equals 15 residues. Germline CDR1 LNHDA, CDR2 SQIVND (reference sequence). The CDR3 loop is CASSIRGLAGYEQYF. DNA of the CDR3: TGTGCCAGTAGCATCCGCGGACTAGCAGGGTACGAGCAGTACTTC.

The chain has TRBV6-9 and TRBJ2-1, with D possibly being TRBD2 (6 bases). In germline, CDR1 is MNHGY, CDR2 SVAAGI. This CDR3 has 14 residues. V lost 5 bases to trimming and J lost 1 base, with 9 bases between them. CDR3 in DNA: TGTGCCAGCAGTGCCGGGGGTTCCTACAATGAGCAGTTCTTC. Protein product: CASSAGGSYNEQFF.

The chain combines TRBV2 with TRBJ2-5, with D uncertain. The V gene lost 7 bases and the J gene lost 4 bases, with 10 bases spanning the gap. The CDR3 contains 12 residues. Germline CDR1 is SNHLY and CDR2 is FYNNEI. This CDR3 is CASTPSRETQYF. In DNA, the CDR3 is TGTGCCAGCACCCCTTCCAGAGAGACCCAGTACTTC.

The V gene is TRBV6-5, the J gene TRBJ1-4; TRBD1 is a possible D gene (6 bases). Germline CDR1 reads MNHEY; CDR2 reads SVGAGI. V dropped 6 bases and J dropped 4 bases, with 9 bases sitting between them. The CDR3 runs 13 residues. CDR3 sequence: CASRLDSNEKLFF. CDR3 nucleotide sequence: TGTGCCAGCAGGCTGGACAGTAATGAAAAACTGTTTTTT.

This clone was seen a few times. The V and J genes are TRBV6-6 and TRBJ2-7, with 8 positions matching TRBD2. This CDR3 comprises 14 residues. The V gene end was trimmed by 6 bases and the J gene end by 5 bases; junction bases not matched to a gene: 9. CDR1 and CDR2 from the germline V gene are MNHNY and SVGAGI (reference sequence). DNA of the CDR3: TGTGCCAGCAGGCCGGGACTAGATAGGCACGAGCAGTACTTC. Translated: CASRPGLDRHEQYF.

This sequence joins TRBV5-1 and TRBJ2-6; D gene ambiguous. The germline CDR1 and CDR2 sequences are SGHRS and YFSETQ. The length of the CDR3 is 14 residues. Trimming pared 6 bases from V and 3 bases from J, leaving 10 bases between. The chain's CDR3 is CASMKGDGANVLTF. The CDR3 DNA reads TGCGCCAGCATGAAAGGTGATGGGGCCAACGTCCTGACTTTC.

This clone was recorded a few times. V and J are TRBV18 and TRBJ2-1; 10 bases fit TRBD1. CDR3 size: 16 residues. The germline V gene encodes CDR1 KGHSH and CDR2 LQKENI. J lost 3 bases, V lost 5 bases, and 7 bases had no gene match. In DNA, the CDR3 is TGTGCCAGCTCAACCGGGACAGGGGCCGTCTACAATGAGCAGTTCTTC. It is translated as CASSTGTGAVYNEQFF.

V gene TRBV7-9 combines with J gene TRBJ1-2; D remains ambiguous. Germline V CDR1 and CDR2: SEHNR, FQNEAQ (reference sequence). V dropped 3 bases and J dropped 1 base, with 6 bases sitting between them. CDR3 length: 13 amino acids. The chain's CDR3 is CASSFKGNYGYTF. CDR3 DNA sequence: TGTGCCAGCAGCTTTAAGGGTAACTATGGCTACACCTTC.

The chain links TRBV5-1 to TRBJ2-2; D ambiguous. The germline gives CDR1 SGHRS, CDR2 YFSETQ. V lost 0 bases, J lost 6 bases, and 6 bases lay in between. The CDR3 totals 13 residues. In nucleotides, the CDR3 is TGCGCCAGCAGCTTGGCCGTGGCCGGGGAGCTGTTTTTT. It codes for CASSLAVAGELFF.

The chain joins TRBV14 to TRBJ1-4, with D perhaps TRBD1 (6 bases). CDR3 length equals 17 residues. V was cut by 0 bases and J by 0 bases, with 11 bases left in between. Germline V gene lookup returns CDR1 SGHDN and CDR2 FVKESK. CDR3 sequence reads: CASSQEVEGATNEKLFF. As DNA, the CDR3 is TGTGCCAGCAGCCAAGAGGTAGAGGGGGCAACTAATGAAAAACTGTTTTTT. The full variable domain, with the rest looked up from reference TRBV14 and TRBJ1-4, is EAGVTQFPSHSVIEKGQTVTLRCDPISGHDNLYWYRRVMGKEIKFLLHFVKESKQDESGMPNNRFLAERTGGTYSTLKVQPAELEDSGVYFCASSQEVEGATNEKLFFGSGTQLSVL.

The rearrangement links TRBV6-5 to TRBJ2-7; 8 bases are shared with TRBD1. The CDR3 spans 12 residues. CDR1 and CDR2 (germline): MNHEY, SVGAGI. V shed 5 bases, J shed 4 bases, and the junction held 1 base outside the gene matches. The CDR3 DNA sequence: TGTGCCAGCAGTAGACAGGGGTACGAGCAGTACTTC. Its protein is CASSRQGYEQYF.

The chain is built from TRBV7-9 and TRBJ1-4; no clear D. Germline CDR1 SEHNR, CDR2 FQNEAQ (reference sequence). The CDR3 is 12 residues long. Trimming took 1 base from V and 8 from J, leaving 5 bases between them. The CDR3 DNA reads TGTGCCAGCAGCTTAGTTGGAGAAAAACTGTTTTTT. Its protein product is CASSLVGEKLFF. Full variable domain (missing parts from reference TRBV7-9 and TRBJ1-4): DTGVSQNPRHKITKRGQNVTFRCDPISEHNRLYWYRQTLGQGPEFLTYFQNEAQLEKSRLLSDRFSAERPKGSFSTLEIQRTEQGDSAMYLCASSLVGEKLFFGSGTQLSVL.

This clone was picked up a small number of times. This chain connects TRBV6-5 to TRBJ2-1; TRBD1 agrees at 8 bases. Germline CDR1 and CDR2: MNHEY and SVGAGI. The CDR3 consists of 14 residues. With 6 bases clipped from V and 4 bases from J, the junction kept 5 bases outside the gene matches. The CDR3 sequence: CASSRTGTYNEQFF. The CDR3 DNA reads TGTGCCAGCAGCCGGACAGGGACGTACAATGAGCAGTTCTTC.

The V gene is TRBV11-3, the J gene TRBJ2-5; 10 bases fit TRBD2. Germline V gene lookup returns CDR1 SGHNT and CDR2 YENEEA. With V trimmed by 5 bases and J by 4 bases, 13 bases remained unmatched. This CDR3 is built from 17 residues. The CDR3 nucleotides read TGTGCCAGCAGCCAATCCCGGACTAGCGGAGGGGGAGAGACCCAGTACTTC. Translating it yields CASSQSRTSGGGETQYF.

This clone was observed a handful of times. V is TRBV13 and J is TRBJ2-7; perhaps TRBD2 as D (6 bases). CDR1 and CDR2 from the germline V gene are PRHDT and FYEKMQ (reference sequence). The V gene lost 5 bases and the J gene lost 6 bases, with 17 bases spanning the gap. The CDR3 is 14 amino acids. This chain's CDR3 is CASSPRERVSEQYF. In DNA form, the CDR3 reads TGTGCCAGCAGCCCCCGTGAGCGGGTGAGCGAGCAGTACTTC.

This chain connects TRBV5-1 to TRBJ2-7; 8 nucleotides line up with TRBD1. V trimming: 4 bases; J trimming: 1 base; junction bases outside the gene matches: 4. This CDR3 spans 14 amino acids. Germline V gives CDR1 SGHRS, CDR2 YFSETQ. The CDR3 sequence: CASSARQGSYEQYF. In DNA, the CDR3 is TGCGCCAGCAGCGCCCGACAGGGGTCCTACGAGCAGTACTTC.

Judged by abundance, this clone is medium-sized. This chain uses TRBV4-1 with TRBJ2-7, with 8 nucleotides matching TRBD2. V dropped 1 base and J dropped 2; count of bases not matched to a gene: 4. Looked up from germline, CDR1 is MGHRA and CDR2 is YSYEKL. This CDR3 contains 15 residues. CDR3 protein: CASSQGERGTYEQYF. The CDR3 nucleotides are TGCGCCAGCAGCCAAGGGGAGCGGGGGACCTACGAGCAGTACTTC.

This clone was detected only a few times. V usage is TRBV5-1 and J usage is TRBJ2-7; D could derive from TRBD1 or TRBD2 (6 bases each). Looked up from germline, CDR1 is SGHRS and CDR2 is YFSETQ. V was clipped by 1 base and J by 4 bases, with 27 bases between them. CDR3 length: 19 amino acids. The CDR3 nucleotides are TGCGCCAGCAGCTTGACTTTCACCTATGCGGGACAAGGGGAATACGAGCAGTACTTC. Amino acids: CASSLTFTYAGQGEYEQYF.